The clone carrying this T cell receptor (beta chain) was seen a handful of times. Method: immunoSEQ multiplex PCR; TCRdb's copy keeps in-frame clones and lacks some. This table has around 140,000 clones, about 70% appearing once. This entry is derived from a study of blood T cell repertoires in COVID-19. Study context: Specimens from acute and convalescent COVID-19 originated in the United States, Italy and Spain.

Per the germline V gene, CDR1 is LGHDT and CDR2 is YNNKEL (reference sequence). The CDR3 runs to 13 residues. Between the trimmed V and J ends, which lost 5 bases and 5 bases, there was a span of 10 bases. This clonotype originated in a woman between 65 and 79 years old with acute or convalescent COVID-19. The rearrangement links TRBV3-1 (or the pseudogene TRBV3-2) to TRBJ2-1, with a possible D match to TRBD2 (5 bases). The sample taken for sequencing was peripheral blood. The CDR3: CASSFGLDNEQFF. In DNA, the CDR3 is TGTGCCAGCAGCTTCGGACTTGACAATGAGCAGTTCTTC.